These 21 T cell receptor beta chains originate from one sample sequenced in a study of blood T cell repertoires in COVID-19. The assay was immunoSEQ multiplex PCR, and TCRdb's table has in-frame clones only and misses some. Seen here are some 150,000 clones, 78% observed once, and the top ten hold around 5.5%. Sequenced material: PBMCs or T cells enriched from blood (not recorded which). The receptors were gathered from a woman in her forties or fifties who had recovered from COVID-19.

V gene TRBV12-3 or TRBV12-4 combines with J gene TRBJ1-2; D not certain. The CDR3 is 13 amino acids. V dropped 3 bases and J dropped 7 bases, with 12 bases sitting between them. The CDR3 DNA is TGTGCCAGCAGTTTGCGGACTACCTCTGGCTACACCTTC. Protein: CASSLRTTSGYTF.

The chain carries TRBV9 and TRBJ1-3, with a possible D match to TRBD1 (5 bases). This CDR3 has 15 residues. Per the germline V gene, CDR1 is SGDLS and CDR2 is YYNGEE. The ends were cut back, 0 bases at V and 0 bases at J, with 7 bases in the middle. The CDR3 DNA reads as TGTGCCAGCAGCGTAGGGGGCAGCTCTGGAAACACCATATATTTT. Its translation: CASSVGGSSGNTIYF.

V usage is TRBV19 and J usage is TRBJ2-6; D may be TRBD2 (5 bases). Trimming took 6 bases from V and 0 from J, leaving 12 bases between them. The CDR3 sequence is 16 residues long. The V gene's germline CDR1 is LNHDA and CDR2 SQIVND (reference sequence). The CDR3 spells CASRDRGSSGANVLTF. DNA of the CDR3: TGTGCCAGTAGGGACCGGGGTTCCTCTGGGGCCAACGTCCTGACTTTC.

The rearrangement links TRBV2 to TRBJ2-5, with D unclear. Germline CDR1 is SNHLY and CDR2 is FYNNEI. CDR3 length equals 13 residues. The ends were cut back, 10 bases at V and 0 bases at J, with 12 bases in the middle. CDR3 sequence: CATLSEYQETQYF. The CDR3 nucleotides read TGTGCCACCCTATCGGAGTACCAAGAGACCCAGTACTTC.

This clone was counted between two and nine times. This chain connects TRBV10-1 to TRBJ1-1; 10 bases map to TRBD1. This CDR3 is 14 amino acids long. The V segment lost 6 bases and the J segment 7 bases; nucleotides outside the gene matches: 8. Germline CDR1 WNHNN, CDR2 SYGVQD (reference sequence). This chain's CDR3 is CASSSGTGDVEAFF. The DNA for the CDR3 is TGCGCCAGCAGCTCCGGGACAGGGGATGTTGAAGCTTTCTTT.

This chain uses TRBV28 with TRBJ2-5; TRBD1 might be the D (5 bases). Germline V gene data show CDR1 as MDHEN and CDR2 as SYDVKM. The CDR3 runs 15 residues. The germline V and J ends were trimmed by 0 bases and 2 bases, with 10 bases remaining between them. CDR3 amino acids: CASSLWAGRQETQYF. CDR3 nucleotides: TGTGCCAGCAGTTTATGGGCAGGGCGACAAGAGACCCAGTACTTC.

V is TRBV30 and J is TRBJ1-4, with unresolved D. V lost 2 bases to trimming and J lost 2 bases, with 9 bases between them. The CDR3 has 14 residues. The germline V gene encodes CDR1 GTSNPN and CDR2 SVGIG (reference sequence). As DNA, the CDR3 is TGTGCCTGGAGTAAGACAATCACTAATGAAAAACTGTTTTTT. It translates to CAWSKTITNEKLFF.

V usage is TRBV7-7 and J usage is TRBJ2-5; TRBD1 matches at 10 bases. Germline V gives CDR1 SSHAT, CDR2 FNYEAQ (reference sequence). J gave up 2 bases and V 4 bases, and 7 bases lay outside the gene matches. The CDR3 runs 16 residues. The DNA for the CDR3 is TGTGCCAGCAGCTCTAGACAGGGGGCAGGGCAAGAGACCCAGTACTTC. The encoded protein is CASSSRQGAGQETQYF.

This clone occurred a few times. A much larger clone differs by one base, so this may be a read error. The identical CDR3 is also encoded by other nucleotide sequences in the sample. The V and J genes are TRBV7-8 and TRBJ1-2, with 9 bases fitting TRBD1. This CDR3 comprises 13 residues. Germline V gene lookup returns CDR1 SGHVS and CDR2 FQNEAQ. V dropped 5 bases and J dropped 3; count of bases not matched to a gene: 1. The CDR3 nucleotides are TGTGCCAGCAGCCGACAGGGGGACTATGGCTACACCTTC. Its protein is CASSRQGDYGYTF.

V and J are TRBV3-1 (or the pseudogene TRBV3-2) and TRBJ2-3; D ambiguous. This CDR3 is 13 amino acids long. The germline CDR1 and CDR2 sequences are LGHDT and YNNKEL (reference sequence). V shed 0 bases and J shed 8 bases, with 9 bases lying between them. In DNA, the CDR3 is TGTGCCAGCAGCCAAGATCGAGCCTCTACGCAGTATTTT. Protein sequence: CASSQDRASTQYF.

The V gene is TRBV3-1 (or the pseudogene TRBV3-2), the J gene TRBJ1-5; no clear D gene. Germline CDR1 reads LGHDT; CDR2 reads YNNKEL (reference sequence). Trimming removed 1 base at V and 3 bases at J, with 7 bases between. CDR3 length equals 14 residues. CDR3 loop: CASSQAGTNQPQHF. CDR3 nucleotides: TGTGCCAGCAGCCAAGCCGGTACCAATCAGCCCCAGCATTTT.

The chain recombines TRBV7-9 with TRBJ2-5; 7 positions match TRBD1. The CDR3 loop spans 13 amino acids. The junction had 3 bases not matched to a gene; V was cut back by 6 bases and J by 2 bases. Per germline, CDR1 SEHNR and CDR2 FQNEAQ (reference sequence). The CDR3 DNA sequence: TGTGCCAGCAGGGGGGACAGACAAGAGACCCAGTACTTC. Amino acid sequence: CASRGDRQETQYF.

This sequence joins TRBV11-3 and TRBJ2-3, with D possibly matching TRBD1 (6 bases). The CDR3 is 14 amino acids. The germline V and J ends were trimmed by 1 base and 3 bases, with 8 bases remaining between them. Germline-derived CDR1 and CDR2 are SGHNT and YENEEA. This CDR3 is CASSLATGTDTQYF. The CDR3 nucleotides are TGTGCCAGCAGCTTAGCGACAGGTACAGATACGCAGTATTTT.

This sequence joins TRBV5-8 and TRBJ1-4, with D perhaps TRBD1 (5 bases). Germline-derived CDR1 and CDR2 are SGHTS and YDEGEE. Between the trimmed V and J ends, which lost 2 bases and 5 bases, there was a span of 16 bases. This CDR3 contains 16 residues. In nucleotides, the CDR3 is TGTGCCAGCAGCTTTGGAGTATACGGGGGAAATGAAAAACTGTTTTTT. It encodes CASSFGVYGGNEKLFF.

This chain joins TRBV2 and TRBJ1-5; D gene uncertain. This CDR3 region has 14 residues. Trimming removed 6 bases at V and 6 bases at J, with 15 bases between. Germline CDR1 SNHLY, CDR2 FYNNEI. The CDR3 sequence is CASSASWESQPQHF. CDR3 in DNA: TGTGCCAGCAGCGCCTCTTGGGAGAGTCAGCCCCAGCATTTT.

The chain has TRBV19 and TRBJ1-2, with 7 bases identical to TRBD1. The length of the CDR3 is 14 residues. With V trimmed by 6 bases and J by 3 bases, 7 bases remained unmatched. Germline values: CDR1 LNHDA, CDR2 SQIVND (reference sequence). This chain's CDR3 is CASSQNRGHYGYTF. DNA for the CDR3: TGTGCCAGTAGCCAGAACAGGGGCCACTATGGCTACACCTTC. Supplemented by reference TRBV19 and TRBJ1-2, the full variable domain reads DGGITQSPKYLFRKEGQNVTLSCEQNLNHDAMYWYRQDPGQGLRLIYYSQIVNDFQKGDIAEGYSVSREKKESFPLTVTSAQKNPTAFYLCASSQNRGHYGYTFGSGTRLTVV.

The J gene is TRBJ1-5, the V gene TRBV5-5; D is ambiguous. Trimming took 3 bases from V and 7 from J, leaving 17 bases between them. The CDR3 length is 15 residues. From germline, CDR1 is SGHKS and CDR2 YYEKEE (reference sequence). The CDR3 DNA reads TGTGCCAGCAGCTCCGTGGGGAGCGGCGCCCAGCCCCAGCATTTT. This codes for CASSSVGSGAQPQHF.

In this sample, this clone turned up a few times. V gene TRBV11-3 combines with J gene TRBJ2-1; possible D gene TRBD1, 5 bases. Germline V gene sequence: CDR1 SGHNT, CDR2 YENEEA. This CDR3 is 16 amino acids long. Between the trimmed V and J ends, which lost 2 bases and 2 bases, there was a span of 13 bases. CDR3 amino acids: CASSLFDGATYNEQFF. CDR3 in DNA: TGTGCCAGCAGCTTATTCGATGGGGCCACCTACAATGAGCAGTTCTTC.

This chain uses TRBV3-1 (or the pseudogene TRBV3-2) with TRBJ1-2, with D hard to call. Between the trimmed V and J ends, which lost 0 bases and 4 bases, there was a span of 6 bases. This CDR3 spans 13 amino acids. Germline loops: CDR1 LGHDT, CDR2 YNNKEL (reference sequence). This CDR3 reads CASSQDRGYGYTF. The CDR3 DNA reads TGTGCCAGCAGCCAAGATCGAGGCTATGGCTACACCTTC.

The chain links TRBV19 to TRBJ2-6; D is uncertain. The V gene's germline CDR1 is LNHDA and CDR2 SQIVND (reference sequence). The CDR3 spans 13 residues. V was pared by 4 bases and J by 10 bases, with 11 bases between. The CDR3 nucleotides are TGTGCCAGTAGTAGACCAGGCCTTAACGTCCTGACTTTC. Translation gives CASSRPGLNVLTF. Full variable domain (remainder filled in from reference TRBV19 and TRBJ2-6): DGGITQSPKYLFRKEGQNVTLSCEQNLNHDAMYWYRQDPGQGLRLIYYSQIVNDFQKGDIAEGYSVSREKKESFPLTVTSAQKNPTAFYLCASSRPGLNVLTFGAGSRLTVL.

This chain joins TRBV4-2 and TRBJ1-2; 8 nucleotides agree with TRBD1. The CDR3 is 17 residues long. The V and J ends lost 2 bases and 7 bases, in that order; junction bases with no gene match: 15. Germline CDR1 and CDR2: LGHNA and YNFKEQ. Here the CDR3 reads CASSQRGRQGTPRGYTF. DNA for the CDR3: TGTGCCAGCAGCCAAAGGGGGCGACAGGGGACCCCCCGTGGCTACACCTTC.